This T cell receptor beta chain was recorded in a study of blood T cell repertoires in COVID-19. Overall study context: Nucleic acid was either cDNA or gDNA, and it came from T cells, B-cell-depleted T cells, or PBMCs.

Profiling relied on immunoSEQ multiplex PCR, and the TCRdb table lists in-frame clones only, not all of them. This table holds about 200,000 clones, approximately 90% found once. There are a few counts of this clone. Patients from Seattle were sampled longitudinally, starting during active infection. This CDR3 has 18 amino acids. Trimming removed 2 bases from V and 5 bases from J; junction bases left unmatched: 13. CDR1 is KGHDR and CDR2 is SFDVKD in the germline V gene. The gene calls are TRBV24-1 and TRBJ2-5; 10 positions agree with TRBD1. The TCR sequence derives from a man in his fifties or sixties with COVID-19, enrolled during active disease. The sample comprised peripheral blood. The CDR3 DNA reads TGTGCCACCAGTGATTGGCCCGGGACAGGGGAGATGAGTGAGACCCAGTACTTC. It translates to CATSDWPGTGEMSETQYF.